The T cell receptor beta chain under discussion was sequenced for a study of cytomegalovirus exposure and HLA in healthy donors. In the case of this clone: Antigen: not known.

PCR employed 60 Vbeta and 13 Jbeta primers. The assay was immunoSEQ multiplex PCR, and TCRdb's table has in-frame clones only and misses some. The profile covers roughly 150,000 clones, with about four fifths appearing a single time and about 4.4% taken by the ten largest. CDR3 size: 14 residues. Germline-derived CDR1 and CDR2 are SGHRS and YFSETQ. The trim removed 4 bases at V and 4 bases at J, leaving 4 bases unmatched. Study-level results: A later analysis reportedly identified an Asian-associated ancestry cluster as carrying fewer N-insertions than the approximately 640-donor mean.

This receptor was obtained from a young man in good health. The V and J genes are TRBV5-1 and TRBJ1-3; TRBD1 aligns across 8 bases. The sample consisted of PBMCs. CDR3 nucleotide sequence: TGCGCCAGCAGCCAGGACAGGGCCGGAAACACCATATATTTT. Translation gives CASSQDRAGNTIYF.